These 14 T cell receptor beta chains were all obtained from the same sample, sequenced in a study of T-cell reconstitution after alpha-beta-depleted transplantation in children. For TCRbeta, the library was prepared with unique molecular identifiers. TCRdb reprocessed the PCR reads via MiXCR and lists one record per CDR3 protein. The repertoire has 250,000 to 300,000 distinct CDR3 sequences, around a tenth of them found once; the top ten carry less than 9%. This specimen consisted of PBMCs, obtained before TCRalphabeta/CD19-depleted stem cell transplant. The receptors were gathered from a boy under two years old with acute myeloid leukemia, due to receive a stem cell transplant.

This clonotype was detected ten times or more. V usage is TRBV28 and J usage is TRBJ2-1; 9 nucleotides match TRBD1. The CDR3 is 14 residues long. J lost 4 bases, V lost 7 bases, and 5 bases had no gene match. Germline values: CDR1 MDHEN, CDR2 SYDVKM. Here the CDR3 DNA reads TGTGCCAGCACCGCGGGACAGGGATACAATGAGCAGTTCTTC. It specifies CASTAGQGYNEQFF.

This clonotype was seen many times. CDR3 in amino acids: CASSFRANRVAGELFF. CDR3 DNA: TGTGCCAGCAGCTTTAGGGCTAACAGGGTAGCCGGGGAGCTGTTTTTT. The J gene is TRBJ2-2, the V gene TRBV7-2; the D gene is possibly TRBD1 (6 bases). This CDR3 comprises 16 residues. V was pared by 3 bases and J by 6 bases, with 17 bases between. The germline V gene encodes CDR1 SGHTA and CDR2 FQGNSA.

The CDR3 DNA follows: TGTGCCAGCAGCCGACAGGGTGGGGTCTCCGGGGAGCTGTTTTTT. It codes for CASSRQGGVSGELFF. This rearrangement joins TRBV11-2 to TRBJ2-2; TRBD1 matches at 7 bases. The CDR3 covers 15 residues. Unmatched junction bases numbered 9, after V lost 5 bases and J lost 6 bases. Germline CDR1 and CDR2: SGHAT and FQNNGV.

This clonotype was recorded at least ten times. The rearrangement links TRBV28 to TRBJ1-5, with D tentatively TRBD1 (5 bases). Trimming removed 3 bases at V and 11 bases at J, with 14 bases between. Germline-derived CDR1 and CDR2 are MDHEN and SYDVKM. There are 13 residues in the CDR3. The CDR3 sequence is CASSFSRAGTQHF. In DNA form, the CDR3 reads TGTGCCAGCAGTTTCTCCAGGGCAGGTACCCAGCATTTT.

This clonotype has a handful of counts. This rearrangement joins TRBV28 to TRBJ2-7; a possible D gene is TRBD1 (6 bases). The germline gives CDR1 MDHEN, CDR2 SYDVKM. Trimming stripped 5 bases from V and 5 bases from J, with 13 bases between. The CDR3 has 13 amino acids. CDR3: CASSPRWGHEQYF. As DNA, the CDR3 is TGTGCCAGCAGTCCAAGATGGGGGCACGAGCAGTACTTC.

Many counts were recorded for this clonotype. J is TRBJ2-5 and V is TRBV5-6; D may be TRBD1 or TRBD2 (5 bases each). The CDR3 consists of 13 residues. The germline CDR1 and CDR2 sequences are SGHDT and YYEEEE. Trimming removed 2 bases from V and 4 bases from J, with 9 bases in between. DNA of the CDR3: TGTGCCAGCAGCTTCGCAGGGAGAGAGACCCAGTACTTC. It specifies CASSFAGRETQYF.

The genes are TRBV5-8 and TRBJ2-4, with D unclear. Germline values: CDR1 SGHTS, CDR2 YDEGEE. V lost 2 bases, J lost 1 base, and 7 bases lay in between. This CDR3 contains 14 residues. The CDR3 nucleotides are TGTGCCAGCAGCTTACGCAACGCCAAAAACATTCAGTACTTC. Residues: CASSLRNAKNIQYF. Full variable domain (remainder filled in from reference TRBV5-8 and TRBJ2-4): EAGVTQSPTHLIKTRGQQATLRCSPISGHTSVYWYQQALGLGLQFLLWYDEGEERNRGNFPPRFSGRQFPNYSSELNVNALELEDSALYLCASSLRNAKNIQYFGAGTRLSVL.

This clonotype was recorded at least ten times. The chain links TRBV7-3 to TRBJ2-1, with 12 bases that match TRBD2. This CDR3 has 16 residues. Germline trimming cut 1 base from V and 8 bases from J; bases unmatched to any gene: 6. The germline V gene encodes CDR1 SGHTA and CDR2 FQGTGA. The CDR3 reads CASSLIPLAGGHEQFF. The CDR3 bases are TGTGCCAGCAGCTTAATTCCCCTAGCGGGAGGGCATGAGCAGTTCTTC.

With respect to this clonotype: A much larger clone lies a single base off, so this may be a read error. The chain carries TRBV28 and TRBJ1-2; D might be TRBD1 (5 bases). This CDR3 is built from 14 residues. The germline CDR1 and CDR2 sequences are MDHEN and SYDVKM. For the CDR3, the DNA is TGTGCCAGCAGTTTCGGAGACAGACTCTATGACTACACCTTC. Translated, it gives CASSFGDRLYDYTF.

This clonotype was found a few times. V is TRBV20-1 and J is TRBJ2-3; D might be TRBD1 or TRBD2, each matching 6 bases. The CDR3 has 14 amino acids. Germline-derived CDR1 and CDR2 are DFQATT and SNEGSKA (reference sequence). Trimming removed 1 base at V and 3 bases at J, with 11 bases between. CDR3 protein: CSARVGGRTDTQYF. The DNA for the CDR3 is TGCAGTGCTAGAGTAGGGGGGCGGACAGATACGCAGTATTTT.

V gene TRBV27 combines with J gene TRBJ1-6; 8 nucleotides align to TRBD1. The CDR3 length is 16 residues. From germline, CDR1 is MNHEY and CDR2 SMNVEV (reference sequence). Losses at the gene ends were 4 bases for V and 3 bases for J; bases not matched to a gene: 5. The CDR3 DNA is TGTGCCAGCAGTTGGACAGGGTACGGCTATAATTCACCCCTCCACTTT. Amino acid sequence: CASSWTGYGYNSPLHF.

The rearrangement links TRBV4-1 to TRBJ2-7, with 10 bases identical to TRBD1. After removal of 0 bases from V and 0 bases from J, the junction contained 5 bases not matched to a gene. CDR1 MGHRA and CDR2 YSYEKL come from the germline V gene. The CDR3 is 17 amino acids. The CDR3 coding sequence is TGCGCCAGCAGCCAAGATTGGAGGGACAGGGGCTCCTACGAGCAGTACTTC. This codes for CASSQDWRDRGSYEQYF.

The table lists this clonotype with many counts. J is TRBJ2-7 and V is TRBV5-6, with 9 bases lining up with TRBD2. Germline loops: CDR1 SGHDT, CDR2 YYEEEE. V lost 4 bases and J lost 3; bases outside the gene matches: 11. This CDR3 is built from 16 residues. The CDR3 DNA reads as TGTGCCAGCAGCACAACGAGGCTAGCGGGGCACTACGAGCAGTACTTC. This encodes CASSTTRLAGHYEQYF.

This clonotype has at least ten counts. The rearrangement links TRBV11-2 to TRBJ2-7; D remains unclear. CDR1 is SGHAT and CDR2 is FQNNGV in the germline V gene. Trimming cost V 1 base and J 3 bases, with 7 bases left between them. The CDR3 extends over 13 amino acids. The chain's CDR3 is CASSLVLDYEQYF. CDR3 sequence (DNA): TGTGCCAGCAGCTTAGTGCTGGACTACGAGCAGTACTTC.